The sequence of this T cell receptor (beta chain) was determined in a study of Ad26.COV2.S vaccination and SARS-CoV-2 variants. On the study more broadly: By the intramuscular route, Ad26.COV2.S was given once, or twice 56 days apart.

Assay: immunoSEQ multiplex PCR; the TCRdb copy retains only in-frame clones and omits some. Altogether 350,000 to 600,000 clones are present, approximately 90% being singletons, with the ten largest covering 1.7%. Germline V gene data show CDR1 as LNHNV and CDR2 as YYDKDF (reference sequence). The CDR3 consists of 17 residues. Trimming cost V 0 bases and J 4 bases, with 16 bases left between them. The sample's treatment: roughly 20 received Ad26.COV2.S at low or high dose, single or two shots; 5 received placebo; per-sample allocation not given. At day 63 after the first vaccine or placebo injection, samples were drawn.

The sequence was collected from a person aged 18-65 years who received the Ad26.COV2.S COVID-19 vaccine or a placebo. This sample comprised peripheral blood, obtained in a trial of Ad26.COV2.S vaccine versus placebo. This rearrangement joins TRBV15 to TRBJ2-1; the D gene is possibly TRBD2 (6 bases). CDR3 in amino acids: CATSRDTRGSFYNEQFF. CDR3 coding DNA: TGTGCCACCAGCAGAGATACGCGGGGATCATTTTACAATGAGCAGTTCTTC.